These T cell receptor beta chains were read from a single sample in a study of beta chain features in type 1 diabetes. Assay: immunoSEQ multiplex PCR; the TCRdb copy retains only in-frame clones and omits some. Among about 130,000 clones, 9% to 9.5% were seen once, and the ten largest hold 0.68%. Sequenced material: central memory CD4+ T cells from blood. The receptors originated from a young man in good health. Both conserved end residues are part of each CDR3. The D gene is left open where the match is weak. Where a row states a size, it is once, few, many or the class of an expanded clone; other rows omit it.

J gene,D gene,V gene,clone size,CDR3 protein,CDR3 DNA
TRBJ2-7,.,TRBV7-8,.,CASSLGSRTSYIDEQYF,TGTGCCAGCAGCTTAGGCTCTCGAACTAGTTATATCGACGAGCAGTACTTC
TRBJ2-3,TRBD2,TRBV5-1,.,CASSPGTKADTQYF,TGCGCCAGCAGCCCCGGGACTAAGGCTGATACGCAGTATTTT
TRBJ2-5,TRBD2,TRBV7-2,.,CASSLSGLRGGQETQYF,TGTGCCAGCAGCCTCAGTGGTCTGCGGGGGGGGCAAGAGACCCAGTACTTC
TRBJ2-5,.,TRBV5-5,few,CASSPRYATQYF,TGTGCCAGCAGCCCACGGTACGCGACCCAGTACTTC
TRBJ2-7,.,TRBV19,.,CASSILGDTSYEQYF,TGTGCCAGTAGTATCTTGGGGGACACGTCCTACGAGCAGTACTTC
TRBJ2-7,.,TRBV11-2,.,CASSLTSASDSYEQYF,TGTGCCAGCAGCTTAACTTCGGCTAGCGACTCCTACGAGCAGTACTTC
TRBJ2-3,.,TRBV7-2,few,CASSLEWAAGTSTDTQYF,TGTGCCAGCAGCCTAGAGTGGGCGGCGGGGACTAGCACAGATACGCAGTATTTT
TRBJ2-5,TRBD1,TRBV4-3,.,CASSQDGRGRETQYF,TGCGCCAGCAGCCAAGACGGCAGGGGGCGAGAGACCCAGTACTTC
TRBJ1-6,TRBD1,TRBV5-1,few,CASSSRRDSEVSPLHF,TGCGCCAGCAGCTCCCGCCGGGACAGTGAAGTTTCACCCCTCCACTTT
TRBJ2-7,TRBD1,TRBV4-1,.,CASSQGSALRDRGSYEQYF,TGCGCCAGCAGCCAAGGTTCAGCGTTGAGGGACAGGGGGTCCTACGAGCAGTACTTC
TRBJ2-1,TRBD2,TRBV18,few,CASSPTSGGANEQFF,TGTGCCAGCTCACCCACTAGCGGGGGGGCAAATGAGCAGTTCTTC
TRBJ2-1,.,TRBV28,.,CASSLRDNSYNEQFF,TGTGCCAGCAGCCTCCGGGACAACTCCTACAATGAGCAGTTCTTC
TRBJ1-6,.,TRBV7-2,few,CASSRIAAAKDSPLHF,TGTGCCAGCAGCCGCATTGCGGCCGCGAAGGATTCACCCCTCCACTTT
TRBJ1-6,.,TRBV14,many,CASSLQRDSPLHF,TGTGCCAGCAGCCTCCAGAGGGATTCACCCCTCCACTTT
TRBJ2-3,.,TRBV5-1,few,CASSRGIRTDTQYF,TGCGCCAGCAGCCGCGGGATTCGGACAGATACGCAGTATTTT
TRBJ2-5,TRBD2,TRBV4-1,few,CASSQGERGSQETQYF,TGCGCCAGCAGCCAGGGGGAGCGGGGGAGCCAAGAGACCCAGTACTTC
TRBJ2-3,.,TRBV11-3,.,CASSLGGVTDTQYF,TGTGCCAGCAGCTTAGGCGGGGTCACAGATACGCAGTATTTT
TRBJ1-5,.,TRBV4-3,few,CASSQELYSNQPQHF,TGCGCCAGCAGCCAAGAACTGTATAGCAATCAGCCCCAGCATTTT
TRBJ1-2,TRBD1,TRBV4-1,few,CASSQPDRVTNYGYTF,TGCGCCAGCAGCCAACCGGACAGGGTGACTAACTATGGCTACACCTTC
TRBJ2-3,.,TRBV7-2,few,CASSDYTDTQYF,TGTGCCAGCAGCGACTACACAGATACGCAGTATTTT
TRBJ2-1,TRBD1,TRBV10-3,.,CAISDRQGADEQFF,TGTGCCATCAGTGATCGACAGGGGGCCGATGAGCAGTTCTTC
TRBJ2-7,TRBD2,TRBV25-1,.,CASSESAAGRDEQYF,TGTGCCAGCAGTGAATCGGCTGCAGGGAGGGACGAGCAGTACTTC
TRBJ1-2,.,TRBV2,.,CASSMDKGSGGYTF,TGTGCCAGCAGTATGGACAAAGGCTCAGGTGGCTACACCTTC
TRBJ2-1,TRBD2,TRBV6-1,.,CASSEALLERGYNEQFF,TGTGCCAGCAGTGAAGCGCTTCTGGAGCGGGGGTACAATGAGCAGTTCTTC
TRBJ2-5,TRBD1,TRBV5-1,.,CASSFTGGLGETQYF,TGCGCCAGCAGCTTTACAGGGGGCCTTGGTGAGACCCAGTACTTC
TRBJ2-7,TRBD1,TRBV29-1,few,CSVGGPRQGSYEQYF,TGCAGCGTTGGGGGTCCGCGACAGGGGTCGTACGAGCAGTACTTC
TRBJ1-5,.,TRBV10-3,few,CAISEDSSQPQHF,TGTGCCATCAGTGAGGACAGTAGCCAGCCCCAGCATTTT
TRBJ2-5,.,TRBV30,few,CAWSAGTGSQETQYF,TGTGCCTGGAGCGCCGGGACTGGGAGCCAAGAGACCCAGTACTTC
TRBJ2-5,.,TRBV30,.,CAWDPQGETQYF,TGTGCCTGGGACCCCCAGGGAGAGACCCAGTACTTC
TRBJ2-4,TRBD1,TRBV10-3,few,CAISEQQGNIQYF,TGTGCCATCAGTGAGCAACAGGGGAACATTCAGTACTTC
TRBJ1-5,TRBD1,TRBV5-1,few,CASRAGTASNQPQHF,TGCGCCAGCAGGGCCGGGACAGCTAGCAATCAGCCCCAGCATTTT
TRBJ1-2,.,TRBV11-2,few,CASSLGSGLPNYGYTF,TGTGCCAGCAGCTTAGGCTCTGGGCTCCCTAACTATGGCTACACCTTC
TRBJ1-3,TRBD1,TRBV7-9,.,CASSLRTGRVRNTIYF,TGTGCCAGCAGCTTAAGGACAGGGAGGGTGCGGAACACCATATATTTT
TRBJ2-7,.,TRBV30,many,CAGGQGGSYEQYF,TGTGCCGGGGGTCAGGGGGGCTCCTACGAGCAGTACTTC
TRBJ2-7,.,TRBV6-5,few,CASYVPQPPYEQYF,TGTGCCAGCTATGTTCCACAGCCACCCTACGAGCAGTACTTC
TRBJ2-1,.,TRBV7-9,few,CASSSEGRVHEQFF,TGTGCCAGCAGCTCGGAGGGTAGGGTACATGAGCAGTTCTTC
TRBJ2-1,.,TRBV7-6,.,CASSSTGQAYNEQFF,TGTGCCAGCAGCTCTACTGGACAAGCCTACAATGAGCAGTTCTTC
TRBJ2-3,TRBD1,TRBV4-2,.,CASSLFGGTGQADTQYF,TGTGCCAGCAGCCTCTTCGGCGGGACAGGGCAGGCAGATACGCAGTATTTT
TRBJ2-5,TRBD1,TRBV7-3,many,CASSLGGQGRRETQYF,TGTGCCAGCAGCTTAGGGGGACAGGGGAGGCGGGAGACCCAGTACTTC
TRBJ2-7,.,TRBV14,few,CASSLKGSSYEQYF,TGTGCCAGCAGCTTGAAGGGGTCGTCCTACGAGCAGTACTTC
TRBJ1-1,TRBD1,TRBV5-4,.,CASSSGTGVNTEAFF,TGTGCCAGCAGCTCTGGGACAGGTGTGAACACTGAAGCTTTCTTT
TRBJ1-5,.,TRBV29-1,few,CSVQGDGNQPQHF,TGCAGCGTTCAGGGTGATGGCAATCAGCCCCAGCATTTT
TRBJ2-7,.,TRBV4-1,.,CASSQNMFSYEQYF,TGCGCCAGCAGCCAAAACATGTTCTCCTACGAGCAGTACTTC
TRBJ2-7,.,TRBV29-1,few,CSVEDSRYEQYF,TGCAGCGTTGAAGATTCCCGCTACGAGCAGTACTTC
TRBJ2-1,.,TRBV11-2,.,CASSFSGWDEQFF,TGTGCCAGCAGCTTCTCAGGGTGGGATGAGCAGTTCTTC
TRBJ1-6,TRBD1,TRBV6-6,.,CASSYPPGQGETLHF,TGTGCCAGCAGTTACCCCCCCGGACAGGGGGAGACCCTCCACTTT
TRBJ2-2,TRBD1,TRBV9,.,CASSVTGGISGELFF,TGTGCCAGCAGCGTCACAGGGGGTATTTCCGGGGAGCTGTTTTTT
TRBJ1-2,.,TRBV18,few,CASSPGGLLETSGYTF,TGTGCCAGCTCACCGGGAGGACTCCTCGAAACGTCTGGCTACACCTTC
TRBJ1-1,.,TRBV5-1,few,CASSSRTANTEAFF,TGCGCCAGCAGCTCCCGGACAGCGAACACTGAAGCTTTCTTT
TRBJ2-7,.,TRBV5-6,few,CASSFRQSYEQYF,TGTGCCAGCAGTTTTAGACAGTCCTACGAGCAGTACTTC
TRBJ1-5,.,TRBV29-1,few,CSVGGGSNQPQHF,TGCAGCGTTGGTGGGGGGAGCAATCAGCCCCAGCATTTT
TRBJ2-5,TRBD2,TRBV9,.,CASSYSSGGETQYF,TGTGCCAGCAGCTATAGTAGCGGGGGAGAGACCCAGTACTTC
TRBJ2-1,TRBD2,TRBV7-3,few,CASSSRTSGGQVQFF,TGTGCCAGCAGCTCCCGGACTAGCGGGGGACAAGTGCAGTTCTTC
TRBJ1-5,TRBD1,TRBV7-6,.,CASSRDRGNLQPQHF,TGTGCCAGCAGCCGGGACAGGGGTAATCTCCAGCCCCAGCATTTT
TRBJ2-5,TRBD1,TRBV19,few,CASSPQGALETQYF,TGTGCCAGTAGTCCTCAGGGGGCTCTGGAGACCCAGTACTTC
TRBJ2-5,.,TRBV7-2,.,CASSLRQNQETQYF,TGTGCCAGCAGCTTAAGACAGAACCAAGAGACCCAGTACTTC
TRBJ1-6,.,TRBV4-2,few,CASSQDPQGRNSPLHF,TGTGCCAGCAGCCAAGATCCACAGGGCAGAAATTCACCCCTCCACTTT
TRBJ2-2,.,TRBV7-3,.,CASSLVENTGELFF,TGTGCCAGCAGCTTAGTAGAGAACACCGGGGAGCTGTTTTTT